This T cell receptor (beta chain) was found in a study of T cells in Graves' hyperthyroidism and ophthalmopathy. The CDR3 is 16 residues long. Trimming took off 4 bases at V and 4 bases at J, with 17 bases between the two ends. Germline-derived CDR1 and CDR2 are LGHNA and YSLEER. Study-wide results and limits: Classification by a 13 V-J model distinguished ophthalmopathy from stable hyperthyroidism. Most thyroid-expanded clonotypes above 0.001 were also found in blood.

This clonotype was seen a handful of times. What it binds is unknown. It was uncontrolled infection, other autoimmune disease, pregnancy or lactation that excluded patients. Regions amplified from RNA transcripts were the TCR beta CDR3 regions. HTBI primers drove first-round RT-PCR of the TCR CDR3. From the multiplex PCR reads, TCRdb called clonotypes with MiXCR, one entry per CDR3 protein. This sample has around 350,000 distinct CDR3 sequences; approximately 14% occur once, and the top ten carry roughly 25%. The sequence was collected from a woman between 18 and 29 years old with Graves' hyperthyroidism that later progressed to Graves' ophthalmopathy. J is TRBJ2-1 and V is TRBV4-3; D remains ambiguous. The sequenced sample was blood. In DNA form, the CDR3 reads TGCGCCAGCAGCCCCTCGTTAGGAGAGCCATACAATGAGCAGTTCTTC. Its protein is CASSPSLGEPYNEQFF.